This note documents a single T cell receptor beta chain sequence. It has no known antigen specificity. Base qualities are not recorded, but no much larger clone differs from it by a single base. The sample originates from a study of technical replicates of blood from a handful of donors (dated by TCRdb to the late 2010s). Trimming leaves V shorter by 2 bases and J shorter by 4 bases, with the junction holding 2 bases beyond the gene matches. CDR1 MNHNS and CDR2 SASEGT are derived from the germline V gene. There are 15 amino acids in the CDR3, from cysteine to phenylalanine inclusive. Only the CDR3 part of the read is kept: 45 bases, read in frame from the first base. The method was the immunoSEQ multiplex PCR assay. TCRdb retrieved this table from immuneACCESS and kept in-frame rearrangements only. Not all clones are present; in checked studies, unresolved V genes account for under half, and no reason is known for the remainder. The sample data list more than 11,000 clones, and 83% of these were observed just once. 9.5% to 15% of the sample goes to the ten largest clones.

The clonotype originates from a human donor in good health. The chain joins TRBV6-1 to TRBJ2-5; 12 bases in the junction line up with TRBD2. The specimen was PBMCs. At the DNA level, the sequence is TGTGCCAGCAGTGAACTAGCGGGAGGGCCAGAGACCCAGTACTTC. This codes for CASSELAGGPETQYF.